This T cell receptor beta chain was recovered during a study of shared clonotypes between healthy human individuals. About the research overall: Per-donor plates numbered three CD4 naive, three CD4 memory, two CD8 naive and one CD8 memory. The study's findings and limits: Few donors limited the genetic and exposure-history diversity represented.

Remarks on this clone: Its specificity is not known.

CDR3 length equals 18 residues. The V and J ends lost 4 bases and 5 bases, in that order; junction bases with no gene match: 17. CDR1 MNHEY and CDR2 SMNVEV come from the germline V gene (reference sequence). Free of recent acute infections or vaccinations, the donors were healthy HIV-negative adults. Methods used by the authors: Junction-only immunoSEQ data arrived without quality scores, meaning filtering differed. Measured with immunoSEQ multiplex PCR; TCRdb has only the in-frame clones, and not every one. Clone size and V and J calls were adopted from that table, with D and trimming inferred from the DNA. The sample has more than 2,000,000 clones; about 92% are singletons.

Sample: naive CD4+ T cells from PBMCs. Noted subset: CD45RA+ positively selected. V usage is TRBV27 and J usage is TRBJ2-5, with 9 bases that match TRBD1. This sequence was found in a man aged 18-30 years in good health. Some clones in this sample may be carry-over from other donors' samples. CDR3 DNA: TGTGCCAGCAGTTCCGTACTAAGACCGGGACAGGGATCCGAGACCCAGTACTTC. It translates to CASSSVLRPGQGSETQYF.